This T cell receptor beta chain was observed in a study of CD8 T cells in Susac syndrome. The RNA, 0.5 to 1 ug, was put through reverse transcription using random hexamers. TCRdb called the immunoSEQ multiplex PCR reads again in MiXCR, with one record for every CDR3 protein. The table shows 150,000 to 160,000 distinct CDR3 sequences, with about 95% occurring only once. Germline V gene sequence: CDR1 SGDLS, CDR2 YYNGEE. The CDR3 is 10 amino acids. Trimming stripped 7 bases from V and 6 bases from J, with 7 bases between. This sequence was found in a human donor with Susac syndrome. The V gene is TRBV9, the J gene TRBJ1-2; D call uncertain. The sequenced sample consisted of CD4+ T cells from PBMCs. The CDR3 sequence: CASGGDGYTF. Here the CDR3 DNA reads TGTGCCAGCGGCGGGGATGGCTACACCTTC.